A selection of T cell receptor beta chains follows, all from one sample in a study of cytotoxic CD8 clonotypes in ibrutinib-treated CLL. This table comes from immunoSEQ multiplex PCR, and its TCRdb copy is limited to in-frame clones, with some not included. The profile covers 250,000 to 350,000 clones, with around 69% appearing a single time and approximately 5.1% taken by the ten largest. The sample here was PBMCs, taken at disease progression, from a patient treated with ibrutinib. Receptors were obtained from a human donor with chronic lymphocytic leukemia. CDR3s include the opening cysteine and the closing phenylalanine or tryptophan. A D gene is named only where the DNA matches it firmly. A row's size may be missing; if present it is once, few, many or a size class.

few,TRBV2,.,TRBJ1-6,CASSEWGLDSPLHF,TGTGCCAGCAGTGAATGGGGGCTCGATTCACCCCTCCACTTT
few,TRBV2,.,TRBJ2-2,CATLGAGELFF,TGTGCCACACTAGGAGCCGGGGAGCTGTTTTTT
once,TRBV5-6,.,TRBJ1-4,CASSFYVINEKLFF,TGTGCCAGCAGCTTTTATGTGATTAATGAAAAACTGTTTTTT
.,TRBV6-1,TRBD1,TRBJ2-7,CASSVNRGVGPYEQYF,TGTGCCAGCAGTGTAAACAGGGGGGTCGGTCCCTACGAGCAGTACTTC
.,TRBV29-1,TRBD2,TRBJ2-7,CSVLFSSGRGSSYEQYF,TGCAGCGTTCTATTCTCTAGCGGGAGGGGTAGCTCCTACGAGCAGTACTTC
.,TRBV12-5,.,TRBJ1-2,CASGLVWGVDGYTF,TGTGCTAGTGGTTTGGTATGGGGCGTGGATGGCTACACCTTC
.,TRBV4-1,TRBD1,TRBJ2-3,CASSQEDRTTDTQYF,TGCGCCAGCAGCCAAGAGGACAGGACTACAGATACGCAGTATTTT
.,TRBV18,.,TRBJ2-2,CASSPPWLRTENTGELFF,TGTGCCAGCTCACCACCGTGGCTCCGGACAGAAAACACCGGGGAGCTGTTTTTT
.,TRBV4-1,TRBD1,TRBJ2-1,CASSQEGTGSNEQFF,TGCGCCAGCAGCCAAGAGGGGACAGGTAGCAATGAGCAGTTCTTC
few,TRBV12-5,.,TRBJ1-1,CASAETLNTEAFF,TGTGCTAGTGCTGAGACCTTGAACACTGAAGCTTTCTTT
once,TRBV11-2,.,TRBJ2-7,CASSPMQGVYEQYF,TGTGCCAGCAGCCCGATGCAAGGAGTATACGAGCAGTACTTC
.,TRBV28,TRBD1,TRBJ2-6,CASSRGDRVAGANVLTF,TGTGCCAGCAGCCGGGGGGACAGGGTGGCTGGGGCCAACGTCCTGACTTTC
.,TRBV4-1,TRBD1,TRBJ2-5,CASSQKQGAYETQYF,TGCGCCAGCAGCCAAAAACAGGGGGCGTACGAGACCCAGTACTTC
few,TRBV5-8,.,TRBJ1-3,CASSFPTIYF,TGTGCCAGCAGCTTCCCCACCATATATTTT
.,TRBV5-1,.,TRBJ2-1,CASSLKLLGLVSYNEQFF,TGCGCCAGCAGCTTGAAATTATTGGGTCTAGTGTCCTACAATGAGCAGTTCTTC
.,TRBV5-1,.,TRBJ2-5,CASSWAVGGETQYF,TGCGCCAGCAGCTGGGCGGTCGGGGGAGAGACCCAGTACTTC
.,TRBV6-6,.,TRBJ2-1,CASSYPHENEQFF,TGTGCCAGCAGTTACCCCCATGAAAATGAGCAGTTCTTC
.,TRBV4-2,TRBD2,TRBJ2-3,CASSRTSGGTSTDTQYF,TGTGCCAGCAGTCGGACTAGCGGGGGGACTAGCACAGATACGCAGTATTTT
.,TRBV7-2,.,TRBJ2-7,CASSSGGRSYEQYF,TGTGCCAGCAGCTCGGGCGGACGATCCTACGAGCAGTACTTC
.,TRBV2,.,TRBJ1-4,CASTDGRRKNEKLFF,TGTGCCAGCACTGACGGGAGACGGAAAAACGAAAAACTGTTTTTT
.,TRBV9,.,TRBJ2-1,CASSVATGSAGYNEQFF,TGTGCCAGCAGCGTAGCTACGGGTAGCGCCGGGTACAATGAGCAGTTCTTC
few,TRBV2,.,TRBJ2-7,CASSFEAYEQYF,TGTGCCAGCAGTTTCGAGGCCTACGAGCAGTACTTC
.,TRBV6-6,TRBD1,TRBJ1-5,CASSYRQGGNQPQHF,TGTGCCAGCAGTTACCGACAGGGGGGCAATCAGCCCCAGCATTTT
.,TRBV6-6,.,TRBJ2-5,CASSLGVQETQYF,TGTGCCAGCAGTTTGGGTGTCCAAGAGACCCAGTACTTC
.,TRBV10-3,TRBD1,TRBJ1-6,CAVFSQGRNSPLHF,TGTGCCGTCTTTTCACAGGGGAGGAATTCACCCCTCCACTTT
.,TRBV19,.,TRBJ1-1,CASSISAGTEAFF,TGTGCCAGTAGTATATCGGCGGGCACTGAAGCTTTCTTT
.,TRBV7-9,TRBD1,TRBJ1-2,CASSLAGQPDGYTF,TGTGCCAGCAGCTTAGCGGGACAGCCAGATGGCTACACCTTC
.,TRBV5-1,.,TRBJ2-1,CASSPPGLEINEQFF,TGCGCCAGCAGCCCCCCGGGACTGGAGATCAATGAGCAGTTCTTC
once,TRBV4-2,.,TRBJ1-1,CASSPFPEGDTEAFF,TGTGCCAGCAGCCCCTTCCCTGAGGGAGACACTGAAGCTTTCTTT
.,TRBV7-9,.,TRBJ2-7,CASSLTGYSDEQYF,TGTGCCAGCAGCCTGACCGGGTATTCGGACGAGCAGTACTTC
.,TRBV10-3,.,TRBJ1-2,CAISDNGWAGGYTF,TGTGCCATCAGTGACAACGGTTGGGCGGGCGGCTACACCTTC
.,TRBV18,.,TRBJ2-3,CASSPFPTRSVGSTDTQYF,TGTGCCAGCTCACCGTTCCCCACAAGGTCTGTTGGTTCCACAGATACGCAGTATTTT
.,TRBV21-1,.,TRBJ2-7,CASSKFQDGVDYEQYF,TGTGCCAGCAGCAAATTCCAAGATGGGGTTGACTACGAGCAGTACTTC
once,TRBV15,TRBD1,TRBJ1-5,CATSRGQGGWQPQHF,TGTGCCACCAGCAGGGGACAGGGGGGGTGGCAGCCCCAGCATTTT
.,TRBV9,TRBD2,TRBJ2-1,CASSGGTSGRYNEQFF,TGTGCCAGCAGCGGTGGGACTAGCGGACGTTACAATGAGCAGTTCTTC
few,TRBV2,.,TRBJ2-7,CASSGDSYEQYF,TGTGCCAGCAGTGGGGACTCCTACGAGCAGTACTTC
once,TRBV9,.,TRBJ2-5,CASSGALTETQYF,TGTGCCAGCAGCGGAGCCCTCACGGAGACCCAGTACTTC
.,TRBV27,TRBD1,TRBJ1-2,CASSLQGNYGYTF,TGTGCCAGCAGTCTACAGGGGAACTATGGCTACACCTTC
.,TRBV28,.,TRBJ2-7,CASSFSTIYEQYF,TGTGCCAGCAGTTTCTCGACGATCTACGAGCAGTACTTC
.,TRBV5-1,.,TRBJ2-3,CASSLRSYTDTQYF,TGCGCCAGCAGCTTGCGATCTTACACAGATACGCAGTATTTT
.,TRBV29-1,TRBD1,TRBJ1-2,CSVAGTGFRGYTF,TGCAGCGTTGCCGGGACAGGGTTCCGGGGCTACACCTTC